This T cell receptor beta chain was obtained from a study of cytomegalovirus exposure and HLA in healthy donors. 13 Jbeta primers and 60 Vbeta primers were used for the PCR. Per the study methods: Counted up in a later analysis, unique TCR beta chains came to around 80 million, with around 9.9 million shared. The protocol was immunoSEQ multiplex PCR, while the TCRdb copy is restricted to in-frame clones and leaves out a portion. The V and J calls and clone size are taken from that table; D and trimming were inferred from the DNA. The sample contains a few hundred thousand clones, approximately 90% of which appear only once. Study-level findings and limits: Later analysis identified several of the most significant clusters that appeared linked to common viral pathogens. Reports showed the classifier diagnosing cytomegalovirus status with high specificity and sensitivity. In a later analysis, a genetic analysis reported fewer productive-TCR N-insertions in an Asian-associated ancestry cluster than the cohort average.

V lost 2 bases to trimming and J lost 2 bases; unmatched junction nucleotides: 7. The CDR3 sequence is 16 residues long. The germline V gene encodes CDR1 MNHEY and CDR2 SVGAGI. A word on this clone: Its antigen is unidentified.

The chain recombines TRBV6-5 with TRBJ2-7, with TRBD1 matching over 9 bases. The receptor comes from a woman younger than 35 in good health and CMV-seronegative. Sequencing input: PBMCs. CDR3 sequence reads: CASSYGGQGHAYEQYF. CDR3 DNA sequence: TGTGCCAGCAGTTACGGCGGACAGGGGCATGCCTACGAGCAGTACTTC.